This record looks at one TCR beta chain sequence and its context. Its antigen target is currently unknown. Base qualities were left out, and no much larger clone turns up one base away. The iRepertoire nested amplicon-rescue multiplex PCR (arm-PCR) platform was used to amplify TCR alpha and beta CDR3 regions from RNA. For one-step reverse transcription and amplification, about 95-400 ng of tissue mRNA or PBMC total RNA was used as input. After bead purification, a secondary multiplex PCR added Illumina adapters, and libraries were gel-purified between 200 and 400 bp. Demultiplexing relied on internal 6-nucleotide barcodes carried by the libraries. The libraries were sequenced on an Illumina MiSeq using 2x220 or 2x250 nucleotide paired-end reads. The source study handled its data this way. Paired reads were merged with FLASH 1.2.11 and aligned to the GRCh37 human genome with BWA-MEM before extracting TRA and TRB reads. For V and J assignment, an IMGT-derived reference of cassette sequences and CDR3 motifs that included pseudogenes was used. Reads were translated in three frames, and productive CDR3s were defined by a C…FGXG motif without stop codons. A clonotype was defined as a unique combination of a V-J cassette pair and a CDR3 amino acid sequence. Reads were filtered by Hamming distance, with the threshold set by the sequence error rate of each sample in mapped regions. TCRdb reran the public reads through fastp at Q25 and MiXCR, keeping productive beta chains. For every CDR3 protein sequence, its rows merge into one entry that carries the most common genes and DNA. TCRdb assigned the V and J calls; the authors' analysis was not used. Counted in this sample were about 140,000 distinct CDR3 sequences; more than 35% of them appeared once. Of the sample, more than 15% falls within the top ten clones.

This sample is drawn from a study of glioma-infiltrating T cells (TCRdb year 2016). Background on the whole study: The study sequenced TCR alpha- and beta-chain repertoires from glioma tissue, from non-neoplastic brain tissue and from matched peripheral blood mononuclear cells. The paired cohort was made up of three low-grade glioma patients, eight primary glioblastoma patients and three non-glioma patients who contributed non-neoplastic brain tissue. Each tissue-infiltrating repertoire was compared with the same patient's peripheral blood repertoire to measure divergence between tissue and blood T-cell populations. Broad study findings and their caveats: Group comparisons rested on small numbers: three non-neoplastic, three low-grade glioma and 7 or 8 glioblastoma patients. In non-neoplastic patients, VJ-independent divergence between tissue and blood fell below expectation, whereas in all gliomas, and especially in low-grade gliomas, the divergence rose above expectation. Tissue and blood shared very few CDR3 sequences, a result attributed to high CDR3 diversity and limited sampling.

Cut back by 5 bases and 2 bases, the V and J ends lie 19 bases apart. CDR1 SNHLY and CDR2 FYNNEI are derived from the germline V gene. The CDR3 contains 17 residues, cysteine and phenylalanine counted. The CDR3 DNA has 51 bases and is translated from base 1. The clonotype was recovered from a human donor with low-grade glioma or glioblastoma, undergoing nonglioma brain surgery, or in good health (not recorded which). The V and J segments used are TRBV2 and TRBJ1-3, with no reliable assignment of the D segment. Sequencing used glioma tissue, nonneoplastic brain tissue, or PBMCs (not recorded which). The DNA sequence is as follows: TGTGCCAGCAGTTTCCCCACATACGGACCAACTGGAAACACCATATATTTT. It translates as CASSFPTYGPTGNTIYF.